A single sample gave rise to the 19 T cell receptor beta chains below, sequenced in a study of blood T cell repertoires in COVID-19. Assay: immunoSEQ multiplex PCR; the TCRdb copy retains only in-frame clones and omits some. The table lists around 450,000 clones, around 87% of them singletons, with 0.7% in the top ten. The specimen was PBMCs or T cells enriched from blood (not recorded which). The receptor set was obtained from a woman between 18 and 30 years old who had recovered from COVID-19.

The chain recombines TRBV19 with TRBJ1-1; 8 bases fit TRBD1. The germline CDR1 and CDR2 sequences are LNHDA and SQIVND (reference sequence). The V gene end was trimmed by 6 bases and the J gene end by 1 base; junction bases not matched to a gene: 4. The CDR3 totals 14 residues. The CDR3 loop is CASSLGQGNTEAFF. The CDR3 bases are TGTGCCAGTAGCCTTGGACAGGGGAACACTGAAGCTTTCTTT.

This chain connects TRBV9 to TRBJ1-3; D is ambiguous. V lost 0 bases to trimming and J lost 0 bases, with 16 bases between them. Germline V gene data show CDR1 as SGDLS and CDR2 as YYNGEE. The CDR3 is made up of 18 amino acids. The CDR3 DNA reads as TGTGCCAGCAGCGTAGACGGCCGACTATCACCCTCTGGAAACACCATATATTTT. The encoded protein is CASSVDGRLSPSGNTIYF.

The chain links TRBV11-2 to TRBJ1-3, with TRBD1 matching 8 bases. V gave up 5 bases and J gave up 10 bases; unmatched junction bases: 10. Germline CDR1 SGHAT, CDR2 FQNNGV. The CDR3 sequence is 14 residues long. The DNA for the CDR3 is TGTGCCAGCAGCCCGGACAGGGTAAAAGGAACCATATATTTT. Translating gives CASSPDRVKGTIYF.

This chain joins TRBV5-1 and TRBJ2-1, with 9 bases lining up with TRBD2. The CDR3 has 17 amino acids. Germline lookup yields CDR1 SGHRS and CDR2 YFSETQ. The J segment lost 4 bases and the V segment lost 0 bases, leaving 8 bases of the junction unmatched. CDR3: CASSLAYSGGLYNEQFF. DNA of the CDR3: TGCGCCAGCAGCTTGGCCTATAGCGGGGGCCTTTACAATGAGCAGTTCTTC.

The V call is TRBV5-4, the J call TRBJ1-2, with D possibly being TRBD1 (6 bases). The CDR3 totals 15 residues. With 0 bases removed from V and 0 bases from J, the gap between germline ends came to 9 bases. Germline V gives CDR1 SGHNT, CDR2 YYREEE (reference sequence). CDR3 sequence: CASSLAGTTNYGYTF. The CDR3 DNA reads TGTGCCAGCAGCTTGGCCGGGACAACTAACTATGGCTACACCTTC.

The chain couples TRBV30 to TRBJ1-2, with 9 bases fitting TRBD1. In germline, CDR1 is GTSNPN, CDR2 SVGIG (reference sequence). The V gene end was trimmed by 6 bases and the J gene end by 4 bases; junction bases not matched to a gene: 6. This CDR3 comprises 13 residues. The CDR3 protein is CACKTGGLYGYTF. CDR3 coding DNA: TGTGCCTGCAAAACAGGGGGCCTCTATGGCTACACCTTC.

The chain links TRBV30 to TRBJ2-1; TRBD2 aligns across 11 bases. Germline V gives CDR1 GTSNPN, CDR2 SVGIG (reference sequence). The V gene end was trimmed by 8 bases and the J gene end by 8 bases; junction bases not matched to a gene: 11. This CDR3 is 14 amino acids long. The CDR3 DNA follows: TGTGCCGGTGATCCGACTAGCGGGGTCTATGAGCAGTTCTTC. Translating it yields CAGDPTSGVYEQFF.

CDR3 sequence: CASQAEARTEAFF. CDR3 DNA: TGTGCCAGCCAAGCGGAGGCTCGAACTGAAGCTTTCTTT. J is TRBJ1-1 and V is TRBV25-1; the D is unclear. CDR1 and CDR2 from the germline V gene are MGHDK and SYGVNS. The CDR3 extends over 13 amino acids. V was trimmed by 8 bases and J by 5 bases, leaving 15 bases between them.

The chain has TRBV30 and TRBJ1-4, with TRBD1 as a possible D gene (6 bases). V lost 1 base and J lost 10, with 13 bases in between. In germline, CDR1 is GTSNPN, CDR2 SVGIG (reference sequence). The CDR3 sequence is 13 residues long. This CDR3 is CAWSESGEGKLFF. DNA of the CDR3: TGTGCCTGGAGTGAGTCAGGGGAAGGAAAACTGTTTTTT.

The chain has TRBV7-6 and TRBJ2-1; 8 positions agree with TRBD2. V lost 1 base and J lost 0; bases outside the gene matches: 5. This CDR3 is 17 amino acids long. Germline CDR1 SGHVS, CDR2 FNYEAQ. CDR3 sequence reads: CASSLESAGASYNEQFF. CDR3 coding DNA: TGTGCCAGCAGCTTAGAGTCAGCGGGGGCCTCCTACAATGAGCAGTTCTTC.

In the case of this clone: Distinct nucleotide sequences in the sample also encode this CDR3. This chain joins TRBV19 and TRBJ1-5, with D possibly matching TRBD1 (5 bases). The CDR3 runs to 14 residues. V lost 4 bases to trimming and J lost 2 bases, with 9 bases between them. Germline V gives CDR1 LNHDA, CDR2 SQIVND (reference sequence). The CDR3 protein is CASSSDSGNQPQHF. The CDR3 bases are TGTGCCAGTAGTAGCGACAGTGGCAATCAGCCCCAGCATTTT.

V and J are TRBV11-2 and TRBJ2-1, with 8 bases matching TRBD2. V was clipped by 0 bases and J by 10 bases; unmatched bases: 8. This CDR3 is 15 amino acids long. Germline V gives CDR1 SGHAT, CDR2 FQNNGV. This chain's CDR3 is CASSLDRGLVKEQFF. CDR3 nucleotides: TGTGCCAGCAGCTTAGATAGGGGACTAGTAAAAGAGCAGTTCTTC.

The rearrangement uses TRBV19 and TRBJ1-2, with D possibly matching TRBD1 (5 bases). The V end lost 5 bases, the J end lost 6 bases, and 16 bases lay between the germline ends. CDR1 is LNHDA and CDR2 is SQIVND in the germline V gene (reference sequence). This CDR3 is 14 amino acids long. CDR3 DNA: TGTGCCAGTAGTCCTCAGGAGGGGTCCCATGGCTACACCTTC. It translates to CASSPQEGSHGYTF.

The chain has TRBV28 and TRBJ1-4, with a tentative D call TRBD1 (6 bases). Per germline, CDR1 MDHEN and CDR2 SYDVKM. Between the trimmed V and J ends, which lost 5 bases and 8 bases, there was a span of 15 bases. The length of the CDR3 is 14 residues. DNA of the CDR3: TGTGCCAGCAGTCCACAGGGAATACGAGAAAAACTGTTTTTT. As protein: CASSPQGIREKLFF.

The genes are TRBV5-1 and TRBJ2-7; D is unresolved. Germline assignment: CDR1 SGHRS and CDR2 YFSETQ. The CDR3 loop spans 14 amino acids. V was clipped by 4 bases and J by 0 bases, with 11 bases between them. Here the CDR3 reads CASSLPDNSYEQYF. The CDR3 DNA reads as TGCGCCAGCAGCCTTCCTGACAACTCCTACGAGCAGTACTTC.

This chain links TRBV5-4 with TRBJ2-5, with a possible D match to TRBD1 (5 bases). The CDR3 extends over 16 amino acids. Germline V gene data show CDR1 as SGHNT and CDR2 as YYREEE (reference sequence). The V end lost 1 base, the J end lost 4 bases, and 17 bases lay between the germline ends. This CDR3 reads CASSLPHQGGVETQYF. CDR3 in DNA: TGTGCCAGCAGCTTGCCCCATCAGGGTGGGGTAGAGACCCAGTACTTC.

The chain recombines TRBV3-1 (or the pseudogene TRBV3-2) with TRBJ1-4; 8 bases are shared with TRBD1. The V and J ends lost 4 bases and 8 bases, in that order; junction bases with no gene match: 6. Germline CDR1 reads LGHDT; CDR2 reads YNNKEL (reference sequence). The CDR3 spans 14 residues. The DNA for the CDR3 is TGTGCCAGCAGCCGCCCACAGGGGGACGAAAAACTGTTTTTT. Protein product: CASSRPQGDEKLFF.

This clone was counted a single time. V and J are TRBV5-8 and TRBJ2-5; 9 bases agree with TRBD1. CDR1 is SGHTS and CDR2 is YDEGEE in the germline V gene. Losses at the gene ends were 1 base for V and 1 base for J; bases not matched to a gene: 8. There are 17 residues in the CDR3. The CDR3 region is CASSLFSQGARQETQYF. For the CDR3, the DNA is TGTGCCAGCAGCTTGTTTTCACAGGGGGCGCGCCAAGAGACCCAGTACTTC.

The J gene is TRBJ1-2, the V gene TRBV19, with D possibly matching TRBD1 (5 bases). Trimming shortened V by 2 bases and J by 6 bases, and 10 bases separated the two germline ends. CDR1 and CDR2 from the germline V gene are LNHDA and SQIVND (reference sequence). CDR3 length equals 13 residues. The CDR3 loop is CASSIQGSNGYTF. DNA of the CDR3: TGTGCCAGTAGTATACAGGGTAGCAATGGCTACACCTTC. The complete variable domain, with remaining parts taken from reference TRBV19 and TRBJ1-2, reads DGGITQSPKYLFRKEGQNVTLSCEQNLNHDAMYWYRQDPGQGLRLIYYSQIVNDFQKGDIAEGYSVSREKKESFPLTVTSAQKNPTAFYLCASSIQGSNGYTFGSGTRLTVV.